Below are 21 T cell receptor beta chains sequenced from a single sample in a study of molecular identifiers for immune sequencing clone quantification. TCRdb passed the PCR reads through MiXCR, listing each CDR3 protein once. The sample records 60,000 to 75,000 distinct CDR3 sequences, about 20% being singletons. The sample taken for sequencing was naive CD8+ T cells from blood, with Jurkat cell RNA spiked in. Documented subset: FACS-sorted CD8+CD4-CCR7+CD45RA+ naive T cells. The receptor set was obtained from a human donor in good health. Some libraries in this study had Jurkat cell RNA spiked in.

This sequence joins TRBV7-9 and TRBJ2-5; no firm D call. Germline V lookup: CDR1 SEHNR, CDR2 FQNEAQ (reference sequence). There are 13 residues in the CDR3. V was trimmed by 2 bases and J by 5 bases, leaving 9 bases between them. The CDR3 sequence is CASSLLPVETQYF. The CDR3 region has the DNA TGTGCCAGCAGCTTACTTCCCGTCGAGACCCAGTACTTC.

The rearrangement links TRBV3-1 to TRBJ2-5; D may be TRBD2 (5 bases). The CDR3 length is 15 residues. Germline CDR1 and CDR2: LGHDT and YNNKEL (reference sequence). V was pared by 4 bases and J by 5 bases, with 17 bases between. This CDR3 reads CASSPEADLGETQYF. DNA for the CDR3: TGTGCCAGCAGCCCTGAAGCGGACCTGGGGGAGACCCAGTACTTC.

This clonotype was recorded many times. The chain carries TRBV30 and TRBJ2-7, with a possible D match to TRBD1 (5 bases). Germline values: CDR1 GTSNPN, CDR2 SVGIG (reference sequence). This CDR3 has 12 amino acids. V shed 3 bases and J shed 4 bases, with 10 bases lying between them. This CDR3 reads CAWSEDSYEQYF. The CDR3 coding sequence is TGTGCCTGGAGCGAAGACAGTTACGAGCAGTACTTC.

Many counts were recorded for this clonotype. The chain has TRBV15 and TRBJ2-1, with a weak D call TRBD1 (6 bases). With 7 bases removed from V and 5 bases from J, the gap between germline ends came to 15 bases. Germline V gives CDR1 LNHNV, CDR2 YYDKDF (reference sequence). The CDR3 loop spans 14 amino acids. The CDR3 bases are TGTGCCACCACTCGAGGGGGAGCACACAATGAGCAGTTCTTC. Protein product: CATTRGGAHNEQFF.

In DNA, the CDR3 is TGTGCCAGCAGCTTGGACTTCGCTCCCTACAATGAGCAGTTCTTC. Translation: CASSLDFAPYNEQFF. This rearrangement joins TRBV5-5 to TRBJ2-1; D remains unclear. Trimming took off 0 bases at V and 2 bases at J, with 9 bases between the two ends. CDR3 length: 15 residues. Germline V gene lookup returns CDR1 SGHKS and CDR2 YYEKEE (reference sequence).

In this sample, this clonotype turned up a few times. J is TRBJ2-1 and V is TRBV24-1; unclear D gene. The CDR3 contains 16 residues. Between the trimmed V and J ends, which lost 1 base and 0 bases, there was a span of 9 bases. Germline-derived CDR1 and CDR2 are KGHDR and SFDVKD. CDR3 region: CATSDFPESSYNEQFF. CDR3 DNA: TGTGCCACCAGTGATTTCCCGGAAAGCTCCTACAATGAGCAGTTCTTC.

In its sample, this clonotype was seen many times. The chain uses TRBV7-9 and TRBJ2-4; TRBD2 agrees at 9 bases. CDR1 and CDR2 from the germline V gene are SEHNR and FQNEAQ (reference sequence). V lost 1 base, J lost 2 bases, and 12 bases stayed unmatched. This CDR3 contains 19 residues. The CDR3 loop is CASSLGNSGSLHPKNIQYF. DNA for the CDR3: TGTGCCAGCAGCTTAGGGAATAGCGGGAGCTTACATCCCAAAAACATTCAGTACTTC.

This clonotype was counted many times. V is TRBV4-1 and J is TRBJ1-5; D uncertain. Germline lookup yields CDR1 MGHRA and CDR2 YSYEKL. The CDR3 is 15 amino acids. V gave up 3 bases and J gave up 3 bases, with 12 bases separating them. DNA for the CDR3: TGCGCCAGCAGCCACACCGTGGTCTCCAATCAGCCCCAGCATTTT. This translates into CASSHTVVSNQPQHF.

This clonotype was picked up many times. The chain carries TRBV28 and TRBJ2-2, with TRBD2 matching 12 bases. The CDR3 contains 17 residues. Trimming cost V 5 bases and J 0 bases; bases outside gene matches: 4. Germline V CDR1 and CDR2: MDHEN, SYDVKM. CDR3 in DNA: TGTGCCAGCAGTCCCCGGACTAGCGGGACGAACACCGGGGAGCTGTTTTTT. Encoded protein: CASSPRTSGTNTGELFF.

In this sample, this clonotype turned up once. A read error is possible here, since a much larger clone lies one base away. V and J are TRBV13 and TRBJ1-3, with D hard to call. The germline gives CDR1 PRHDT, CDR2 FYEKMQ (reference sequence). This CDR3 spans 15 amino acids. CDR3: CASSLGAISGDTIYF. The CDR3 DNA reads TGTGCCAGCAGCTTAGGGGCTATCTCTGGAGACACCATATATTTT.

This clonotype has just a few counts. The chain carries TRBV27 and TRBJ1-5; D possibly corresponds to TRBD1 (5 bases). V lost 5 bases, J lost 6 bases, and 17 bases lay in between. CDR3 length: 15 amino acids. Germline lookup yields CDR1 MNHEY and CDR2 SMNVEV (reference sequence). The CDR3 sequence: CASSPAGGGSQPQHF. CDR3 DNA: TGTGCCAGCAGTCCAGCGGGTGGGGGGAGTCAGCCCCAGCATTTT.

At least ten counts were recorded for this clonotype. The chain combines TRBV20-1 with TRBJ1-1, with D perhaps TRBD1 (5 bases). With 3 bases removed from V and 2 bases from J, the gap between germline ends came to 13 bases. CDR1 DFQATT and CDR2 SNEGSKA come from the germline V gene (reference sequence). The CDR3 runs 14 residues. DNA of the CDR3: TGCAGTGCTAGGTATACAGGACTAAACACTGAAGCTTTCTTT. Translating gives CSARYTGLNTEAFF.

In this sample, this clonotype turned up a few times. The CDR3 DNA sequence: TGTGCCACCAGCAAAGGGGACAGCGAGGAATACGAGCAGTACTTC. Protein product: CATSKGDSEEYEQYF. The chain uses TRBV15 and TRBJ2-7; TRBD1 aligns across 7 bases. V dropped 4 bases and J dropped 4; count of bases not matched to a gene: 10. This CDR3 is 15 amino acids long. The germline CDR1 and CDR2 sequences are LNHNV and YYDKDF (reference sequence).

This clonotype was recorded many times. The CDR3 reads CASSQENEATSDTGELFF. CDR3 sequence (DNA): TGTGCCAGCAGCCAAGAGAATGAGGCGACTAGCGACACCGGGGAGCTGTTTTTT. The chain joins TRBV14 to TRBJ2-2; 8 bases are shared with TRBD2. This CDR3 spans 18 amino acids. Germline assignment: CDR1 SGHDN and CDR2 FVKESK. V trimming: 0 bases; J trimming: 3 bases; junction bases outside the gene matches: 9.

This clonotype has ten or more counts. The chain is built from TRBV28 and TRBJ2-5; D is unclear. This CDR3 contains 12 residues. Germline V lookup: CDR1 MDHEN, CDR2 SYDVKM. V lost 2 bases to trimming and J lost 7 bases, with 8 bases between them. CDR3 in DNA: TGTGCCAGCAGTTTAAACAGAGGGACCCAGTACTTC. Protein product: CASSLNRGTQYF.

V and J are TRBV6-5 and TRBJ2-1; TRBD2 matches at 7 bases. CDR1 and CDR2 (germline): MNHEY, SVGAGI. The V segment lost 0 bases and the J segment 10 bases; nucleotides outside the gene matches: 12. There are 16 residues in the CDR3. The CDR3 DNA sequence: TGTGCCAGCAGTTACTCGTCTGGCGGGAGTTCATTAGAGCAGTTCTTC. This gives the protein CASSYSSGGSSLEQFF.

In the case of this clonotype: At one end the junction does not follow the germline gene, possibly because of a read error. The chain uses TRBV4-1 and TRBJ2-1; D not resolved. This CDR3 is built from 16 residues. Germline CDR1 reads MGHRA; CDR2 reads YSYEKL. The DNA for the CDR3 is TGCGCCAGCAGCCAAGATGCGGCAGGCTCCTACAATGAGCAGTCCTTC. This translates into CASSQDAAGSYNEQSF.

V gene TRBV12-3 or TRBV12-4 combines with J gene TRBJ2-3; 9 bases are shared with TRBD2. J was trimmed by 0 bases and V by 4 bases; bases with no gene match: 2. The CDR3 contains 15 residues. DNA of the CDR3: TGTGCCAGCAGTTGGACTAGCGAGAGCACAGATACGCAGTATTTT. Translating gives CASSWTSESTDTQYF.

This clonotype was seen repeatedly, ten times or more. The chain uses TRBV20-1 and TRBJ2-7; D possibly corresponds to TRBD1 (5 bases). The germline CDR1 and CDR2 sequences are DFQATT and SNEGSKA (reference sequence). CDR3 size: 12 residues. V was trimmed by 6 bases and J by 3 bases, leaving 12 bases between them. Here the CDR3 reads CSAVDQGYEQYF. The DNA of the CDR3 is TGCAGTGCCGTAGACCAGGGCTACGAGCAGTACTTC.

Note on this clonotype: This CDR3 fails to terminate in the conserved phenylalanine or tryptophan, so it likely reflects a read error. CDR3: CASSPWNRLVEQFS. In nucleotides, the CDR3 is TGTGCCAGCAGCCCCTGGAACCGACTAGTTGAGCAGTTCTCC. The gene calls are TRBV5-6 and TRBJ2-1; D possibly corresponds to TRBD2 (6 bases). The CDR3 runs 14 residues. Germline-derived CDR1 and CDR2 are SGHDT and YYEEEE. The germline V and J ends were trimmed by 4 bases and 9 bases, with 17 bases remaining between them.

Note on this clonotype: This may stem from a read error, because a much larger clone lies one nucleotide away. V usage is TRBV5-6 and J usage is TRBJ2-7; TRBD2 matches at 11 bases. In germline, CDR1 is SGHDT, CDR2 YYEEEE. V gave up 1 base and J gave up 4 bases; unmatched junction bases: 13. The CDR3 spans 18 residues. This chain's CDR3 is CASSLLPRLAGTAYEQYF. DNA of the CDR3: TGTGCCAGCAGCTTGTTGCCCCGACTAGCGGGAACAGCGTACGAGCAGTACTTC.